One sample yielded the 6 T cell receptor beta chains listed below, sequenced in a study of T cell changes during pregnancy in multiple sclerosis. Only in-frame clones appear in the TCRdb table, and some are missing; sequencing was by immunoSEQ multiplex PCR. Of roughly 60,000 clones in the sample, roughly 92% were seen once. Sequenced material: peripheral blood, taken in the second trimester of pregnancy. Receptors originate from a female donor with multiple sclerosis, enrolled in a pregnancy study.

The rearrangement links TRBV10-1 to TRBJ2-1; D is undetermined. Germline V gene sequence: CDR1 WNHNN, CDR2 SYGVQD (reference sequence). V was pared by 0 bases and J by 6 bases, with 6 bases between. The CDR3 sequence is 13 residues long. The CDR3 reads CASSESSGNEQFF. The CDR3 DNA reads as TGCGCCAGCAGTGAGTCGTCCGGCAATGAGCAGTTCTTC.

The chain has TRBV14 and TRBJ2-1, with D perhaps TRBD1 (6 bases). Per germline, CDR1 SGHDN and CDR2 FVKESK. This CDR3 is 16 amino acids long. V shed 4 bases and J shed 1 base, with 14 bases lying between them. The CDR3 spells CASSPSRGRSYNEQFF. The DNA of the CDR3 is TGTGCCAGCAGCCCCTCCAGGGGTAGATCCTACAATGAGCAGTTCTTC.

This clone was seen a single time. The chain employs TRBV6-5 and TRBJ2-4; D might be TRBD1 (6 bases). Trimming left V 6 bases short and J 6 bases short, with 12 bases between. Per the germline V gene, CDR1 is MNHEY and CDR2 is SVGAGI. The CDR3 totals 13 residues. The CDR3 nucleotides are TGTGCCAGCAGGGCCGCACAGGGAAACATTCAGTACTTC. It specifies CASRAAQGNIQYF.

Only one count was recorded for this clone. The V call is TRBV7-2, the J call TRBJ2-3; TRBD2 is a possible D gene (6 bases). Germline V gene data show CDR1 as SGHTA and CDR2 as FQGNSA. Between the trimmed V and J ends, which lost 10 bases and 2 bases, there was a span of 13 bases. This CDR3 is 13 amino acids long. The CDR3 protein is CANRDSNTDTQYF. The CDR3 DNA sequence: TGTGCCAACCGGGACTCTAACACAGATACGCAGTATTTT. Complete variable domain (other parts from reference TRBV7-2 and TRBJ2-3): GAGVSQSPSNKVTEKGKDVELRCDPISGHTALYWYRQSLGQGLEFLIYFQGNSAPDKSGLPSDRFSAERTGGSVSTLTIQRTQQEDSAVYLCANRDSNTDTQYFGPGTRLTVL.

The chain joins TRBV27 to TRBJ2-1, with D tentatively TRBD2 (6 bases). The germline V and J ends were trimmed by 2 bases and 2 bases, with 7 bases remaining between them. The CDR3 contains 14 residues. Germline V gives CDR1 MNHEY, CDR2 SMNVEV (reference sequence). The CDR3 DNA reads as TGTGCCAGCAGTTTAGGGGGGACCTACAATGAGCAGTTCTTC. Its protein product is CASSLGGTYNEQFF.

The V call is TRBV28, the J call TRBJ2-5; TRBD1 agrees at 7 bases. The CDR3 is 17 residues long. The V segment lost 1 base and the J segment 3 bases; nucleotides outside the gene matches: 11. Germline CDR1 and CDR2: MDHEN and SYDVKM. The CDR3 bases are TGTGCCAGCAGTTTATATTACAAGGGGCAGGGGGAAGAGACCCAGTACTTC. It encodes CASSLYYKGQGEETQYF. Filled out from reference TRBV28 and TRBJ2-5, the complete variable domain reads DVKVTQSSRYLVKRTGEKVFLECVQDMDHENMFWYRQDPGLGLRLIYFSYDVKMKEKGDIPEGYSVSREKKERFSLILESASTNQTSMYLCASSLYYKGQGEETQYFGPGTRLLVL.